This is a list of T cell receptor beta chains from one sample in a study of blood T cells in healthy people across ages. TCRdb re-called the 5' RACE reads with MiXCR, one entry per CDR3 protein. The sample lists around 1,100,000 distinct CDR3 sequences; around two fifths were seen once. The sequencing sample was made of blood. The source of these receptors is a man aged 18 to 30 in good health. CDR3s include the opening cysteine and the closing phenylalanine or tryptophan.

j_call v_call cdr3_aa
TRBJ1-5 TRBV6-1 CASSAGESQPQHF
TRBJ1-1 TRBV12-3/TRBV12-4 CASSLITESNTEAFF
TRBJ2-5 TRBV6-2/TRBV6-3 CASTSQQNQETQYF
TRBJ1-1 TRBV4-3 CASSQDQFSGSTEAFF
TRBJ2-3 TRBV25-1 CASIGGDTQYF
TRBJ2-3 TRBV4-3 CASSQGTSDTQYF
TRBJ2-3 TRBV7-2 CASSLPMAGWTDTQYF
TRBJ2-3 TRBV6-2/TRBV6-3 CASSPGGGGLSDTQYF
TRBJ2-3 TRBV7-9 CASSSASHTDTQYF
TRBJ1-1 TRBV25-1 CASSEAQVEGYTGAFF
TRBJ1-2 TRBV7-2 CASSPYRDGINYGYTF
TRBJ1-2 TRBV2 CASRGTTYSYTF
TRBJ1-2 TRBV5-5 CASSGADGSYGYTF